These 11 T cell receptor beta chains were sequenced from one sample in a study of beta chain features in type 1 diabetes. General study results and limits: When Type 1 diabetes patients were examined, their TCRB CDR3s proved moderately but significantly shorter in all four CD4+ subsets.

Their antigens are not known. The investigators reverse transcribed all of the isolated RNA, so they sequenced expressed TCRB transcripts. Some clones are missing from TCRdb's copy, which holds only in-frame ones; the method was immunoSEQ multiplex PCR. Among under 850,000 clones, under 15% were seen once, and the ten largest hold less than 0.025%. Sequenced sample: naive CD4+ T cells from blood. These receptors were taken from a man aged 18 to 30 with type 1 diabetes.

The chain combines TRBV28 with TRBJ2-5; D may correspond to TRBD1 or TRBD2 (5 bases each). This CDR3 is 14 amino acids long. V was cut by 6 bases and J by 1 base, with 12 bases left in between. Germline CDR1 MDHEN, CDR2 SYDVKM. The CDR3 DNA is TGTGCCAGCAGGGATCCCGGGACCCAAGAGACCCAGTACTTC. It encodes CASRDPGTQETQYF.

This clone has just one count. The chain has TRBV11-1 and TRBJ1-1; weak D call: TRBD1 (6 bases). V was pared by 1 base and J by 6 bases, with 18 bases between. CDR3 length: 16 residues. The germline gives CDR1 SGHAT, CDR2 FQDESV (reference sequence). The CDR3 nucleotides read TGTGCCAGCAGCTTAGTGATGGGCAAGGGGGGTCCTGAAGCTTTCTTT. Its translation: CASSLVMGKGGPEAFF.

The chain recombines TRBV30 with TRBJ1-4; D is unresolved. Trimming pared 5 bases from V and 7 bases from J, leaving 8 bases between. CDR3 length: 11 residues. The germline V gene encodes CDR1 GTSNPN and CDR2 SVGIG (reference sequence). The CDR3 protein is CAWAEVEKLFF. The CDR3 coding sequence is TGTGCCTGGGCGGAGGTTGAAAAACTGTTTTTT.

There are a few counts of this clone. The rearrangement uses TRBV12-5 and TRBJ2-2, with D unclear. The V gene's germline CDR1 is LGHNT and CDR2 FRNRAP. V was cut by 1 base and J by 3 bases, with 18 bases left in between. The CDR3 is 18 residues long. CDR3 bases: TGTGCTAGTGGTTTGGGTCCAAAGGGCGCCCGAGACACCGGGGAGCTGTTTTTT. Translation gives CASGLGPKGARDTGELFF.

The genes are TRBV10-3 and TRBJ2-2; D is possibly TRBD2 (5 bases). Germline V gene data show CDR1 as ENHRY and CDR2 as SYGVKD. V lost 6 bases and J 7 bases, leaving 9 bases between the germline ends. The CDR3 covers 12 residues. CDR3 nucleotides: TGTGCCATCAGCCTAGGAGGCGGGGAGCTGTTTTTT. Amino acids: CAISLGGGELFF.

V usage is TRBV2 and J usage is TRBJ1-4; 10 bases map to TRBD1. Germline CDR1 SNHLY, CDR2 FYNNEI. J gave up 8 bases and V 5 bases, and 5 bases lay outside the gene matches. This CDR3 is built from 14 residues. The CDR3 here is CASSSGTGDEKLFF. In DNA, the CDR3 is TGTGCCAGCAGTTCCGGGACAGGGGACGAAAAACTGTTTTTT.

The V and J genes are TRBV7-9 and TRBJ2-7; D uncertain. Per germline, CDR1 SEHNR and CDR2 FQNEAQ (reference sequence). Trimming pared 1 base from V and 3 bases from J, leaving 7 bases between. The CDR3 covers 13 residues. CDR3 coding DNA: TGTGCCAGCAGCTTAGACTCCCTCTACGAGCAGTACTTC. The encoded protein is CASSLDSLYEQYF.

This clone was recorded a few times. V and J are TRBV5-1 and TRBJ2-3; maybe TRBD2 (6 bases). The CDR3 sequence is 15 residues long. The ends were cut back, 0 bases at V and 5 bases at J, with 13 bases in the middle. Germline-derived CDR1 and CDR2 are SGHRS and YFSETQ. The CDR3 protein is CASSLVGSGGDTQYF. DNA of the CDR3: TGCGCCAGCAGCTTGGTCGGTAGCGGAGGAGATACGCAGTATTTT.

This clone was observed a handful of times. The chain combines TRBV11-2 with TRBJ1-2; 9 bases line up with TRBD1. The J segment lost 4 bases and the V segment lost 1 base, leaving 4 bases of the junction unmatched. Germline assignment: CDR1 SGHAT and CDR2 FQNNGV. CDR3 length equals 15 residues. In DNA, the CDR3 is TGTGCCAGCAGCTTAGCGGGACAGGGAGTCTATGGCTACACCTTC. Translating gives CASSLAGQGVYGYTF.

The J gene is TRBJ2-2, the V gene TRBV30; D is uncertain. CDR1 is GTSNPN and CDR2 is SVGIG in the germline V gene (reference sequence). Deletions cut 3 bases from V and 8 bases from J, with 13 bases between. The CDR3 length is 13 residues. CDR3 bases: TGTGCCTGGAGACTCCCGCCGACTGGGGAGCTGTTTTTT. Its translation: CAWRLPPTGELFF. The whole variable domain, remainder taken from reference TRBV30 and TRBJ2-2, is SQTIHQWPATLVQPVGSPLSLECTVEGTSNPNLYWYRQAAGRGLQLLFYSVGIGQISSEVPQNLSASRPQDRQFILSSKKLLLSDSGFYLCAWRLPPTGELFFGEGSRLTVL.

This sequence joins TRBV6-5 and TRBJ2-7; no clear D gene. The V and J ends lost 7 bases and 2 bases respectively, with 12 bases between them. Germline V lookup: CDR1 MNHEY, CDR2 SVGAGI. The CDR3 length is 13 residues. In nucleotides, the CDR3 is TGTGCCAGCACCAACGCCGGGCCCTACGAGCAGTACTTC. Protein product: CASTNAGPYEQYF.